This T cell receptor (beta chain) comes out of a study of early T cells in non-severe SARS-CoV-2 infection. In TCRdb, the 5' RACE reads were re-called with MiXCR into one record per CDR3 protein. The sample has roughly 66,000 distinct CDR3 sequences; around 9% are singletons. J lost 2 bases, V lost 0 bases, and 1 base had no gene match. Per the germline V gene, CDR1 is SGHTA and CDR2 is FQGNSA. The CDR3 loop spans 15 amino acids. Specimen: whole blood. The clonotype was recovered from an adult who was a healthcare worker with PCR-confirmed SARS-CoV-2 infection or an uninfected control (not recorded which). The V call is TRBV7-2, the J call TRBJ2-1, with 7 bases aligning to TRBD2. Written as DNA, the CDR3 is TGTGCCAGCAGCTTAGCGGGAGGGGCCTACAATGAGCAGTTCTTC. Protein sequence: CASSLAGGAYNEQFF.